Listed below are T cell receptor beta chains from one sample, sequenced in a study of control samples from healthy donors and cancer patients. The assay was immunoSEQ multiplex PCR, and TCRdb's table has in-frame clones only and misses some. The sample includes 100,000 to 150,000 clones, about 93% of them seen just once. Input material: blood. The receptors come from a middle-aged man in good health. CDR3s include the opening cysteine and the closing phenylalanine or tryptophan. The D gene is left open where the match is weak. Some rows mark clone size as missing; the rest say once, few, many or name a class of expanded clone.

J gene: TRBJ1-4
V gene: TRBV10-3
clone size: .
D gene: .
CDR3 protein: CAISDPGATNEKLFF
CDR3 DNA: TGTGCCATCAGTGATCCGGGTGCAACTAATGAAAAACTGTTTTTT

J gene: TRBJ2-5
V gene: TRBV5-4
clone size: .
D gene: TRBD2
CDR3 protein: CAISTSGPQETQYF
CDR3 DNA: TGTGCCATCTCGACTAGCGGGCCTCAAGAGACCCAGTACTTC

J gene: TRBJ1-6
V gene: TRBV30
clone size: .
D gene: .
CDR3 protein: CAWSSRGASPLHF
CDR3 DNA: TGTGCCTGGAGTTCCCGGGGCGCGTCACCCCTCCACTTT

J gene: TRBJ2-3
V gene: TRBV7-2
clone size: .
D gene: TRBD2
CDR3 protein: CASSKIAGTSTDTQYF
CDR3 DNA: TGTGCCAGCAGCAAAATAGCGGGGACTAGCACAGATACGCAGTATTTT

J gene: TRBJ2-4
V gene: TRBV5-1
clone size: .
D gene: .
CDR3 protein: CASSLGAKENIQYF
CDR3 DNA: TGCGCCAGCAGCTTGGGGGCCAAAGAAAACATTCAGTACTTC

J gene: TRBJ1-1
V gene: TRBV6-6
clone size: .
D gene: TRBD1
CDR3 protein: CASRIPRDRENTEAFF
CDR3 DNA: TGTGCCAGCAGGATACCTCGGGACAGGGAGAACACTGAAGCTTTCTTT

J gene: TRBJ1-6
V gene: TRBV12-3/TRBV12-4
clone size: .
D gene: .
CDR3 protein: CASKGISNSPLHF
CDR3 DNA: TGTGCCAGCAAGGGGATTTCAAATTCACCCCTCCACTTT

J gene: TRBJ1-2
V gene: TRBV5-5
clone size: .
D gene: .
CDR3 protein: CASSSGGGAVYGYTF
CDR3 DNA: TGTGCCAGCAGCAGCGGTGGGGGGGCAGTCTATGGCTACACCTTC

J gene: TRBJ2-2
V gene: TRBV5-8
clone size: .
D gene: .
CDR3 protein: CAARGYGELFF
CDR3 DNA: TGTGCTGCGCGAGGTTACGGGGAGCTGTTTTTT

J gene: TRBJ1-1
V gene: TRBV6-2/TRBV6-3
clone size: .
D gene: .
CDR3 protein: CASSYSRGTEAFF
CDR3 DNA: TGTGCCAGCAGTTACTCGAGGGGCACTGAAGCTTTCTTT

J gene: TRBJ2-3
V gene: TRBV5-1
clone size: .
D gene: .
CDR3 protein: CASSPAPGDVFAQYF
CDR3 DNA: TGCGCCAGCAGCCCCGCCCCGGGGGATGTTTTCGCGCAGTATTTT

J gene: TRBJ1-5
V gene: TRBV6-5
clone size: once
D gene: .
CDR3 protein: CASRPQGGNQPQHF
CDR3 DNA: TGTGCCAGCAGGCCACAGGGAGGCAATCAGCCCCAGCATTTT

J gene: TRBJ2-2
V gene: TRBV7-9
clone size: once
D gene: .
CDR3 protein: CASSPAGRGPTGELFF
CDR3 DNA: TGTGCCAGCAGCCCGGCGGGGCGGGGGCCCACCGGGGAGCTGTTTTTT

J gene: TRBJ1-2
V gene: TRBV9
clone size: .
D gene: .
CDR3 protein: CASSVDAGQNYGYTF
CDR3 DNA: TGTGCCAGCAGCGTAGACGCCGGGCAGAACTATGGCTACACCTTC

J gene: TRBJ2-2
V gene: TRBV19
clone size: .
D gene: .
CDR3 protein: CASSKNRVSSTGELFF
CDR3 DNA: TGTGCCAGTAGTAAAAACAGGGTGTCCAGCACCGGGGAGCTGTTTTTT

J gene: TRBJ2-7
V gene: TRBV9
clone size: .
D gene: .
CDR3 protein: CASSPGNSYEQYF
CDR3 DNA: TGTGCCAGCAGCCCAGGGAACTCCTACGAGCAGTACTTC

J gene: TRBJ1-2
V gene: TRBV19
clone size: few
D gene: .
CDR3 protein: CASSPLPGRISVWGYTF
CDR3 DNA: TGTGCCAGTAGTCCTCTTCCGGGACGGATCTCCGTTTGGGGCTACACCTTC

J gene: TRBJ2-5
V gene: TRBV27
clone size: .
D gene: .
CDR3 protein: CASTSLTENQETQYF
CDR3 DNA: TGTGCCAGCACTTCTTTGACAGAAAACCAAGAGACCCAGTACTTC

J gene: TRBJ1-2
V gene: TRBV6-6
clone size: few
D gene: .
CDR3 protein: CASSQNRVFGYTF
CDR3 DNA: TGTGCCAGCAGTCAAAACAGGGTTTTCGGCTACACCTTC

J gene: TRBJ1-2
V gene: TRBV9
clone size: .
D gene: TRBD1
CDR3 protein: CASRATGTGENGYTF
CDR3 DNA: TGTGCCAGCAGGGCTACCGGGACAGGGGAGAATGGCTACACCTTC

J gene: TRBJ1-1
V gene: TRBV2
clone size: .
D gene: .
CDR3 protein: CASSRAGDTEAFF
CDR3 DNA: TGTGCCAGCTCTAGGGCCGGGGACACTGAAGCTTTCTTT

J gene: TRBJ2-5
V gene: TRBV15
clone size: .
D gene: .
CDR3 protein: CATSRGGETQYF
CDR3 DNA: TGTGCCACCAGCAGGGGGGGAGAGACCCAGTACTTC

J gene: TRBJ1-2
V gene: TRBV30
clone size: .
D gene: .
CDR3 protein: CAWSVGGASYGYTF
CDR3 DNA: TGTGCCTGGAGTGTTGGGGGCGCTTCCTATGGCTACACCTTC

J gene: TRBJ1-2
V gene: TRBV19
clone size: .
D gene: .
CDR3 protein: CASSIGRQVYYYGYTF
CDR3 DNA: TGTGCCAGTAGTATAGGAAGGCAGGTATACTACTATGGCTACACCTTC

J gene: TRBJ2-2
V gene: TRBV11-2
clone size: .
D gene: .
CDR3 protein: CVSSLGLQTTGELFF
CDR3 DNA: TGTGTCAGCAGCTTAGGATTGCAAACCACCGGGGAGCTGTTTTTT

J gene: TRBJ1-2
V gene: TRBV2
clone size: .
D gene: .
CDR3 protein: CASSAGQTHGYTF
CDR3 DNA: TGTGCCAGCAGTGCGGGACAAACGCATGGCTACACCTTC

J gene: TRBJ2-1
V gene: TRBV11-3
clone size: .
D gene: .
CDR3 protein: CASSLTPGATSFF
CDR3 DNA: TGTGCCAGCAGCCTCACCCCAGGGGCAACAAGCTTCTTC

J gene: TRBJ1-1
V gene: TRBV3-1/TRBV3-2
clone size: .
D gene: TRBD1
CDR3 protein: CASSQERTGGSLEAFF
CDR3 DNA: TGTGCCAGCAGCCAAGAAAGAACAGGGGGATCTCTTGAAGCTTTCTTT

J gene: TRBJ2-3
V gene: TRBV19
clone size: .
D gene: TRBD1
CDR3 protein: CASRKEGAADTQYF
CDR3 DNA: TGTGCCAGTAGGAAAGAGGGGGCGGCAGATACGCAGTATTTT

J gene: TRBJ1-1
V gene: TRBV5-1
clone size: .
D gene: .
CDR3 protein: CASSLIAGSLTEAFF
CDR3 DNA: TGCGCCAGTAGCTTGATCGCCGGGAGTCTTACTGAAGCTTTCTTT

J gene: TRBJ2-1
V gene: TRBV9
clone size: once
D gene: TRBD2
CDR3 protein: CASSVGLAGGHLNEQFF
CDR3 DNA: TGTGCCAGCAGCGTAGGACTAGCGGGGGGGCATTTGAATGAGCAGTTCTTC

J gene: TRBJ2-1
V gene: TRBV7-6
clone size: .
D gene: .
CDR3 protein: CASSSTFSSYNEQFF
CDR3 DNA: TGTGCCAGCAGCTCCACGTTTAGCTCCTACAATGAGCAGTTCTTC

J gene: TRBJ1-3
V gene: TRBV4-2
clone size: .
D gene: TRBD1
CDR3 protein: CASSQEEAVTGASGNTIYF
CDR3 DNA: TGTGCCAGCAGCCAAGAAGAAGCCGTGACAGGGGCTTCTGGAAACACCATATATTTT

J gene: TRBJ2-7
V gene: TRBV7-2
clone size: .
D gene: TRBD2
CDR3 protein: CASSFKSGGEYEQYF
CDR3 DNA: TGTGCCAGCAGCTTTAAAAGCGGGGGGGAATACGAGCAGTACTTC

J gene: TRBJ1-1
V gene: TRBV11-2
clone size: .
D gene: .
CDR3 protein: CASSPDRRSTEAFF
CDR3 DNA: TGTGCCAGCAGCCCCGACAGGCGGTCGACTGAAGCTTTCTTT

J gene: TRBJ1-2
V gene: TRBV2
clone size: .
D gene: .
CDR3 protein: CARAPKAGVHYGYTF
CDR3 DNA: TGTGCCAGAGCCCCTAAGGCAGGGGTACACTATGGCTACACCTTC

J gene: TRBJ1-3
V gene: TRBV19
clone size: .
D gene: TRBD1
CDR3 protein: CASTPGGSSGNTIYF
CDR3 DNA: TGTGCCAGTACCCCAGGGGGCAGCTCTGGAAACACCATATATTTT

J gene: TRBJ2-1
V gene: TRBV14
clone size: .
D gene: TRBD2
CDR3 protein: CASSQDNVAGGPKFF
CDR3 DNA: TGTGCCAGCAGCCAAGATAATGTAGCGGGGGGGCCGAAATTCTTC

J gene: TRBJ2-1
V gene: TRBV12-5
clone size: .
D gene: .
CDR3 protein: CASGLVRRSYNEQFF
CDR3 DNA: TGTGCTAGTGGTTTGGTACGGCGGAGTTACAATGAGCAGTTCTTC

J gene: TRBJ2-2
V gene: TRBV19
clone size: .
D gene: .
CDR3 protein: CASSIKGQAGAGELFF
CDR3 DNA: TGTGCCAGTAGTATCAAGGGCCAGGCCGGGGCCGGGGAGCTGTTTTTT

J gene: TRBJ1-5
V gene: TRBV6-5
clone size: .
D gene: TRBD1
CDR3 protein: CASNPTGYSNQPQHF
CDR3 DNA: TGTGCCAGCAACCCGACAGGGTATAGCAATCAGCCCCAGCATTTT

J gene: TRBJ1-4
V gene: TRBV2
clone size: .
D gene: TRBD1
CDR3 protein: CASRPLPGTGNEKLFF
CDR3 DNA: TGTGCCAGCAGACCCCTTCCCGGGACAGGGAATGAAAAACTGTTTTTT